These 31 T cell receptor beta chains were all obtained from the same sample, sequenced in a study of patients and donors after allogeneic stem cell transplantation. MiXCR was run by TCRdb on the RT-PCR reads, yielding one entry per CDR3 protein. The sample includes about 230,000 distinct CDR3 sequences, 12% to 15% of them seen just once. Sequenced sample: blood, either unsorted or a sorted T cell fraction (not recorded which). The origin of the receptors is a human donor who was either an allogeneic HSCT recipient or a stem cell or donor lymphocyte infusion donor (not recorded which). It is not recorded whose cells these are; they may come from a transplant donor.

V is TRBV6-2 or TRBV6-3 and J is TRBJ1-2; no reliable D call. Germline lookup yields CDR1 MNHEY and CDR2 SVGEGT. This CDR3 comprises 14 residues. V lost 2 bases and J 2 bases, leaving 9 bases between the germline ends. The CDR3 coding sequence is TGTGCCAGCAGTTACAGGACGATAAACTATGGCTACACCTTC. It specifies CASSYRTINYGYTF.

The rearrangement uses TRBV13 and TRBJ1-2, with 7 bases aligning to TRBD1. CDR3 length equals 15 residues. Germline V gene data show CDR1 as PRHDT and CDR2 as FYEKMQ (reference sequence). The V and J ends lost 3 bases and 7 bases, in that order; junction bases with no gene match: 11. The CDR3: CASSFGTARSSGYTF. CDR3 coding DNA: TGTGCCAGCAGCTTCGGGACAGCCAGATCGTCTGGCTACACCTTC. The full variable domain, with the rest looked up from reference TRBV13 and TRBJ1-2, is AAGVIQSPRHLIKEKRETATLKCYPIPRHDTVYWYQQGPGQDPQFLISFYEKMQSDKGSIPDRFSAQQFSDYHSELNMSSLELGDSALYFCASSFGTARSSGYTFGSGTRLTVV.

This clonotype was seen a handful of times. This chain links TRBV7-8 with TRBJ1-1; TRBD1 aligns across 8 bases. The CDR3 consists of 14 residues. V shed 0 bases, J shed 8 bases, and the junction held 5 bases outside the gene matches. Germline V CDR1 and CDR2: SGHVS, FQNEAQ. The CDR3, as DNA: TGTGCCAGCAGCTTAGCCGGACAGGGAGGAGAAGCTTTCTTT. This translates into CASSLAGQGGEAFF.

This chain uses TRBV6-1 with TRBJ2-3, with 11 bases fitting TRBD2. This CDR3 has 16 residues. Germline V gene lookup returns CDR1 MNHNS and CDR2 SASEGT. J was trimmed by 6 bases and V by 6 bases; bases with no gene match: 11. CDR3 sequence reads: CASSRDWASGRDTQYF. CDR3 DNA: TGTGCCAGCAGCCGCGACTGGGCTAGCGGGAGGGATACGCAGTATTTT.

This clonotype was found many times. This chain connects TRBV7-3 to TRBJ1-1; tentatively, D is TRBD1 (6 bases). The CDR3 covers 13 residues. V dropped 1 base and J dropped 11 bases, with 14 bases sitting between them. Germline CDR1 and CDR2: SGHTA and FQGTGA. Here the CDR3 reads CASSLRRGVGAFF. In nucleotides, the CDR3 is TGTGCCAGCAGCTTAAGGAGGGGGGTGGGGGCTTTCTTT. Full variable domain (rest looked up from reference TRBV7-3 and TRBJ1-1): GAGVSQTPSNKVTEKGKYVELRCDPISGHTALYWYRQSLGQGPEFLIYFQGTGAADDSGLPNDRFFAVRPEGSVSTLKIQRTERGDSAVYLCASSLRRGVGAFFGQGTRLTVV.

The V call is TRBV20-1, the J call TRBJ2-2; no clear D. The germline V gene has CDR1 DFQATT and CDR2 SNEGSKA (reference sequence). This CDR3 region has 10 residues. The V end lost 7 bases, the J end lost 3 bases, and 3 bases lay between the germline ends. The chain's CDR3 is CSVDTGELFF. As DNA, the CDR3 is TGCAGTGTTGACACCGGGGAGCTGTTTTTT.

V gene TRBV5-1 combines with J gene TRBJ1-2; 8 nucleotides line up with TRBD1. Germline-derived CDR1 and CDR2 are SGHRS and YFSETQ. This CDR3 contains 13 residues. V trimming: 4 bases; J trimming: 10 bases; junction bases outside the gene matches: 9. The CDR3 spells CASSPDRVEDYTF. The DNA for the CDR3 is TGCGCCAGCAGCCCGGACAGGGTAGAGGACTACACCTTC.

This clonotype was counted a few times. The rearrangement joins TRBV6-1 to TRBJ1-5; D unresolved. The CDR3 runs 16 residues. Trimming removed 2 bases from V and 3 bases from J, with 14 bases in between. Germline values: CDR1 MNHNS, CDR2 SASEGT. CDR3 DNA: TGTGCCAGCAGTGAAAGTAACAGCTATTTCAATCAGCCCCAGCATTTT. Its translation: CASSESNSYFNQPQHF.

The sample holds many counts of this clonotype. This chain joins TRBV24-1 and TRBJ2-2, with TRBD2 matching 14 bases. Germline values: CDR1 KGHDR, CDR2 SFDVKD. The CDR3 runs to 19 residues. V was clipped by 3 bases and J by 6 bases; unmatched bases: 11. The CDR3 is CATSDPTGTSGGPPGELFF. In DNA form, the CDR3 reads TGTGCCACCAGTGATCCTACCGGGACTAGCGGGGGCCCTCCCGGGGAGCTGTTTTTT.

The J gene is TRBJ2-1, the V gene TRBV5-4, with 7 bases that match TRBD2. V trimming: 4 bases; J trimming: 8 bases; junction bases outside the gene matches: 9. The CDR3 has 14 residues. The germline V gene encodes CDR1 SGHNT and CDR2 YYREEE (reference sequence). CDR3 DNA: TGTGCCAGCAGCCCCGGGGGGTATCGCGATGAGCAGTTCTTC. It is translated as CASSPGGYRDEQFF.

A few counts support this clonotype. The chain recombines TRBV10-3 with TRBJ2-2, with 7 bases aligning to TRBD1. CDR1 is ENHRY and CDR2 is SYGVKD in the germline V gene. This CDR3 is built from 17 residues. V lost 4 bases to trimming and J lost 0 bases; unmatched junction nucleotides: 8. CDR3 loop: CAISAETGTANTGELFF. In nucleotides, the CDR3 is TGTGCCATCAGTGCGGAGACAGGGACAGCGAACACCGGGGAGCTGTTTTTT.

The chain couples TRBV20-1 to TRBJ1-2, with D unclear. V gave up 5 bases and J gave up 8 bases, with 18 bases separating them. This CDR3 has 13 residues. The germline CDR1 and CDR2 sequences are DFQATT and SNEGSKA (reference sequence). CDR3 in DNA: TGCAGTGCTCCTAAGACGGGGATATCAGGCTACACCTTC. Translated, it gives CSAPKTGISGYTF.

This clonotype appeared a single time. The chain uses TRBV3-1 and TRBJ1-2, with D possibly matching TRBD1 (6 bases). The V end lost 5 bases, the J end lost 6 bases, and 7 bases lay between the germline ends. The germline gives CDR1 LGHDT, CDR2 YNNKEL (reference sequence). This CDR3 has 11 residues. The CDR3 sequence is CASSRGDGYTF. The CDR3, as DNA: TGTGCCAGCAGCAGGGGGGATGGCTACACCTTC.

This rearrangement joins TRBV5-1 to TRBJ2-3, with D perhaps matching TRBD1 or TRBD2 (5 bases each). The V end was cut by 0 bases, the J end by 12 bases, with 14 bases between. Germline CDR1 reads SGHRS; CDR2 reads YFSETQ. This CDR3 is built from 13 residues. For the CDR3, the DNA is TGCGCCAGCAGCTTGGGAACTAGGGGCCAACAGTATTTT. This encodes CASSLGTRGQQYF.

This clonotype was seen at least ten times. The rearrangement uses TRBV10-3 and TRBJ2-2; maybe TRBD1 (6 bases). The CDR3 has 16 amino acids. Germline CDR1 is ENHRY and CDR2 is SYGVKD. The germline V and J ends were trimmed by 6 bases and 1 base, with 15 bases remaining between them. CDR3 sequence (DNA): TGTGCCATCAGGGGGGACACTCCGGTGAACACCGGGGAGCTGTTTTTT. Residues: CAIRGDTPVNTGELFF.

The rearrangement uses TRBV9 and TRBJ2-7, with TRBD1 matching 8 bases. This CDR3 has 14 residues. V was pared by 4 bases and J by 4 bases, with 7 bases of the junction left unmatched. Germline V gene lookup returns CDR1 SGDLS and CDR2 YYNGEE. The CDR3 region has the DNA TGTGCCAGCAGCCCCCGGACAGGGAATTACGAGCAGTACTTC. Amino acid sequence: CASSPRTGNYEQYF.

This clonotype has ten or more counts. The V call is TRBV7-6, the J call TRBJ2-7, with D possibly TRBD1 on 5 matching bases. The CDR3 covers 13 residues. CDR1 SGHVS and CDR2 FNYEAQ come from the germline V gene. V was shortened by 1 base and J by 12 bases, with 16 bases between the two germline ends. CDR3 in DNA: TGTGCCAGCAGCTTAGGGCAGGACACCCTACCGTACTTC. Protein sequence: CASSLGQDTLPYF.

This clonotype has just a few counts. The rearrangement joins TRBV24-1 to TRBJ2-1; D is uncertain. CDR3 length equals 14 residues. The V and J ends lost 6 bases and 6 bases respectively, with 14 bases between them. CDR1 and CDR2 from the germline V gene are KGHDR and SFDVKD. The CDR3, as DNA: TGTGCCACCAGTAGTGGCTTCGCTCCCAATGAGCAGTTCTTC. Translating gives CATSSGFAPNEQFF.

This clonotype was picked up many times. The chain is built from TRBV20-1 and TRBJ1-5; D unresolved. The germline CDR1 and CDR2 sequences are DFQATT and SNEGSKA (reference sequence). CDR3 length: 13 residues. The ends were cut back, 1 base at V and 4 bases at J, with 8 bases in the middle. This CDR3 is CSARVSKNQPQHF. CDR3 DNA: TGCAGTGCTAGAGTTTCCAAGAATCAGCCCCAGCATTTT.

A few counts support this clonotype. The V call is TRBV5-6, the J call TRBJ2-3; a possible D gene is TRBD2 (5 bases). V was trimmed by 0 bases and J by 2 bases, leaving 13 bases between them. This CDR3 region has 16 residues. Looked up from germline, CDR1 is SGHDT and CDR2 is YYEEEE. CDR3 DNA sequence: TGTGCCAGCAGCTTGGGAGGGAATCTCCTCACAGATACGCAGTATTTT. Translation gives CASSLGGNLLTDTQYF.

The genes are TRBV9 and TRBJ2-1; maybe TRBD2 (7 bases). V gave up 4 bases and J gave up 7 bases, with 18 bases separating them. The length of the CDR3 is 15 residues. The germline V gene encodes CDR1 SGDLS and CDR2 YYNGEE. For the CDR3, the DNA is TGTGCCAGCAGCAAGGGGGGGGCCTCGGGGAATGAGCAGTTCTTC. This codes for CASSKGGASGNEQFF.

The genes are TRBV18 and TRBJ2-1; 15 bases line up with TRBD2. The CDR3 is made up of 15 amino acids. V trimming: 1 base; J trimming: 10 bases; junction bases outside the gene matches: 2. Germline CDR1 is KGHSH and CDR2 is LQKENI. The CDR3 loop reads CASSPLGTSGREQFF. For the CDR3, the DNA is TGTGCCAGCTCACCACTAGGGACTAGCGGGAGGGAGCAGTTCTTC.

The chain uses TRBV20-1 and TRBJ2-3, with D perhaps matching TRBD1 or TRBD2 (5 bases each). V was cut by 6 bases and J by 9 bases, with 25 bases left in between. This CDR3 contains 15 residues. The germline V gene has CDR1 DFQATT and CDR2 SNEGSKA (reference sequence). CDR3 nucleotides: TGCAGTGCCGCACGAAGAGATGATGGGACGCGGACGCAGTATTTT. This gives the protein CSAARRDDGTRTQYF.

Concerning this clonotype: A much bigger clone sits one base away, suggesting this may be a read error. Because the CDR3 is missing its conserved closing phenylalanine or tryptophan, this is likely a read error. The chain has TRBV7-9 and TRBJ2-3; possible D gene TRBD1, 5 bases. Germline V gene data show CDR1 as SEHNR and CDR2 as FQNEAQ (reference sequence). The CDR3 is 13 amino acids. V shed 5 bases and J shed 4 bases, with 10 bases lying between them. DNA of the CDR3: TGTGCCAGCAGCAGTACAGGTCCAGATACGCAGTATTCT. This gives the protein CASSSTGPDTQYS.

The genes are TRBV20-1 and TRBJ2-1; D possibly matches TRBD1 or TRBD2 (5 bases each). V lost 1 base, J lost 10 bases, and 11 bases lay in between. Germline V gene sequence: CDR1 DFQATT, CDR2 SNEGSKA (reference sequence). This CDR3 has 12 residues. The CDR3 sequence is CSARAGGREQFF. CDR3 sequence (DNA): TGCAGTGCTAGAGCTGGGGGTAGGGAGCAGTTCTTC.

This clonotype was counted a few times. CDR3 in amino acids: CSARGADRASMGTEAFF. In nucleotides, the CDR3 is TGCAGTGCTAGGGGGGCCGACAGGGCCTCGATGGGCACTGAAGCTTTCTTT. This chain connects TRBV20-1 to TRBJ1-1, with TRBD1 matching 7 bases. Per the germline V gene, CDR1 is DFQATT and CDR2 is SNEGSKA (reference sequence). The V gene end was trimmed by 3 bases and the J gene end by 4 bases; junction bases not matched to a gene: 17. The CDR3 covers 17 residues.

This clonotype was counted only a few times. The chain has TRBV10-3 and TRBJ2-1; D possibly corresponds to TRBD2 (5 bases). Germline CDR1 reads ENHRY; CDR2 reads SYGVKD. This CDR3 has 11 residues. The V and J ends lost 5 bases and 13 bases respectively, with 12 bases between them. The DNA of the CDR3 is TGTGCCATCAGTAAGGCCCGGGATCAGTTCTTC. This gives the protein CAISKARDQFF.

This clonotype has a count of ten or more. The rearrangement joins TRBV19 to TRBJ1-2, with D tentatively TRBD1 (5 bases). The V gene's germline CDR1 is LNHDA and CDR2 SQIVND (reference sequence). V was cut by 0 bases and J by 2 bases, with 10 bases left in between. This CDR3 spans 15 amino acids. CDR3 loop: CASSIDGTRNYGYTF. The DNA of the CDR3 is TGTGCCAGTAGTATAGACGGGACCAGGAACTATGGCTACACCTTC.

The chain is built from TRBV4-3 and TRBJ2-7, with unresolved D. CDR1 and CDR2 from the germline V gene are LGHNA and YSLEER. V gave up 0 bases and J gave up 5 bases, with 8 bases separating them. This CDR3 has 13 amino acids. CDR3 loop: CASSQEGIHEQYF. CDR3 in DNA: TGCGCCAGCAGCCAAGAGGGGATCCACGAGCAGTACTTC.

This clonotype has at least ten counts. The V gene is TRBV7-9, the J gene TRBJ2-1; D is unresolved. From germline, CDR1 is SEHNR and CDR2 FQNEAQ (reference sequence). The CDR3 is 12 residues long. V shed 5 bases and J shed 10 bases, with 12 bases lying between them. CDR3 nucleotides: TGTGCCAGCAGCCCTTACCCCATAGAGCAGTTCTTC. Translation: CASSPYPIEQFF.

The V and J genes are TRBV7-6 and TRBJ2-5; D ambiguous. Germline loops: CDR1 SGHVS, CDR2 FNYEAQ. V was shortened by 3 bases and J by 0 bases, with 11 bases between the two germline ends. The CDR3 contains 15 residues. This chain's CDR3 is CASSLIRTYQETQYF. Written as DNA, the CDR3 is TGTGCCAGCAGCTTGATAAGAACGTACCAAGAGACCCAGTACTTC.